This T cell receptor (beta chain) was identified in a study of vaccination effects on CD4 cells after COVID-19 (dated 2022 in TCRdb). A note on the overall study: In the ViraFEST assay, PBMC were stimulated with viral peptide pools, and antigen-specific CD4+ T cell clonotypes were then identified by expansion using TCR sequencing. Across the study, the median time from the second dose to post-vaccine sampling was 72 days (range 14 to 241). Two million PBMC per well were cultured with approximately 10 ug/ml peptides in IMDM containing 5% human AB serum, roughly 9.5 IU/ml IL-2 and gentamicin. SARS-CoV-2 spike-specific CD4+ TCR repertoires were compared before and after mRNA vaccination in COVID-19 convalescent patients and in infection-naive vaccine recipients. A total of nine to ten COVID-19 convalescent patients and several SARS-CoV-2-naive healthy vaccine recipients were included in the full study. In the study, cultures from other donors were sequenced using the Oncomine TCR Beta short-read assay on an Illumina iSeq 100.

Based on the germline V gene (reference sequence), the CDR1 and CDR2 sequences are SEHNR and FQNEAQ. Spanning cysteine to phenylalanine, the CDR3 consists of 15 amino acids. CDR3 DNA only is kept here, 45 bases in frame from base 1. V loses 1 base, J loses 6 bases, and the germline ends lie 14 bases apart. After 10 to 11 days of culture, CD4+ T cells were isolated with the EasySep CD4+ T cell isolation kit. Participants received two doses of either the BNT162b2 or the mRNA-1273 mRNA SARS-CoV-2 vaccine. None of the healthy vaccine recipients had a prior SARS-CoV-2 infection, which was confirmed by nucleocapsid antibody tests that came back negative both before and after vaccination. Half of the culture medium was replaced with fresh IL-2-containing medium on days 3 and 7. Unless otherwise noted, each peptide stimulation condition was cultured in triplicate wells. Using Ficoll-Paque Plus gradient centrifugation, PBMC were separated from whole blood and then either used fresh or cryopreserved at -140C. The QIAamp micro DNA kit was used to extract genomic DNA from the cultured CD4+ T cells.

Study-wide findings and limitations: The study was limited by a small number of convalescent patients, and early post-infection timepoints were lacking. In healthy vaccine recipients, vaccine-induced clones were almost all SARS-CoV-2 mono-reactive, with only 1 of 255 cross-reactive with common cold coronaviruses. Marked clonal contraction was observed in both infection-induced and vaccine-induced clones at late post-vaccination timepoints, consistent with waning T cell responses.

Library creation used the immunoSEQ multiplex PCR assay. DNA from the CD4+ T cells that had been cultured and isolated underwent TCR beta CDR3 sequencing. In the authors' own workflow: Non-productive TCR sequences were removed and reads were trimmed to the CDR3 region, keeping CDR3s of at least 7 amino acids. Antigen-specific clonotypes were identified with the MANAFEST web app by comparing expansion in peptide wells against reference cultures. To be called positive, a clone needed expansion at FDR<0.05 compared with the reference and with all other wells, an odds ratio greater than 5, and a frequency greater than 0.1% in two replicate wells. A clonotype was called cross-reactive if it was significantly expanded both in SARS-CoV-2 spike wells and in at least one common cold coronavirus spike condition. CDR3 similarity was assessed by Levenshtein distance with the stringdist R package, and unrooted trees were built with ape in R 3.6.1. TCRdb re-hosts the immuneACCESS table, in-frame sequences only. Its copies lack some clones; in the studies checked, an unresolved V gene accounts for under half of them, and the cause for the rest is not known. Clonal size and the V and J genes are those of that table, whereas D and trimming came from the DNA. This sample comprises 72,000 or so clones, around 74% of them detected only once. Over 2% of the sample belongs to the ten largest clones.

As concerns this clone: The clone's antigen remains unknown. No base qualities exist here, and no much larger clone lies one base off it.

The sequence was obtained from a human donor who received a COVID-19 vaccine. The chain couples TRBV7-9 to TRBJ2-3; the D gene identity is not certain. Sequenced here: CD4+ T cells from PBMCs cultured without peptide, sampled after COVID-19 vaccination. The DNA is as follows: TGTGCCAGCAGCTTAGGCTTGGGGTCGGGCGATACGCAGTATTTT. Its translation is CASSLGLGSGDTQYF.